What follows are 7 T cell receptor beta chains derived from one specimen sequenced in a study of PD-1 blockade in classical Hodgkin lymphoma. Generated by immunoSEQ multiplex PCR, the TCRdb table keeps only in-frame clones and is missing some. Here the sample spans around 50,000 clones, around 93% being singletons. In every patient, relapse followed autologous stem cell transplantation, while exposure to brentuximab vedotin differed. The sequenced sample was peripheral blood mononuclear cells (PBMCs), obtained before the second cycle of nivolumab. Source of these receptors: a human donor with classical Hodgkin lymphoma.

This clone was detected only once. The CDR3 DNA reads as TGTGCCATCAGTGTAGGAAAGGGGGGGGTCTTTAATTCACCCCTCCACTTT. Protein sequence: CAISVGKGGVFNSPLHF. The chain combines TRBV10-3 with TRBJ1-6, with D possibly being TRBD1 (6 bases). This CDR3 spans 17 amino acids. Germline CDR1 ENHRY, CDR2 SYGVKD. The V gene lost 4 bases and the J gene lost 6 bases, with 19 bases spanning the gap.

This clone has only one observation. The chain has TRBV2 and TRBJ2-2; D might be TRBD2 (6 bases). Trimming shortened V by 7 bases and J by 2 bases, and 17 bases separated the two germline ends. This CDR3 has 16 residues. Germline-derived CDR1 and CDR2 are SNHLY and FYNNEI. This chain's CDR3 is CASKAAQRANTGELFF. The CDR3 nucleotides read TGTGCCAGCAAGGCTGCTCAGCGGGCCAACACCGGGGAGCTGTTTTTT.

This rearrangement joins TRBV7-2 to TRBJ1-1; 8 nucleotides line up with TRBD1. The CDR3 has 13 amino acids. V lost 2 bases, J lost 7 bases, and 3 bases stayed unmatched. In germline, CDR1 is SGHTA, CDR2 FQGNSA. This chain's CDR3 is CASSLQGAGEAFF. Here the CDR3 DNA reads TGTGCCAGCAGCTTACAGGGGGCCGGTGAAGCTTTCTTT.

The table lists this clone with a count of one. The genes are TRBV27 and TRBJ1-4; D perhaps matches TRBD1 (5 bases). Trimming left V 3 bases short and J 8 bases short, with 13 bases between. Germline V gene data show CDR1 as MNHEY and CDR2 as SMNVEV (reference sequence). This CDR3 is 14 amino acids long. In nucleotides, the CDR3 is TGTGCCAGCAGTTTGTCAGGGTCCGTGGAAAAACTGTTTTTT. It encodes CASSLSGSVEKLFF.

For this clone: The junction shows a germline mismatch at one end, possibly a read error. V gene TRBV19 combines with J gene TRBJ2-7; 8 bases are shared with TRBD2. The CDR3 has 10 residues. Germline assignment: CDR1 LNHDA and CDR2 SQIVND (reference sequence). The CDR3 sequence is CRGGRVEQYF. For the CDR3, the DNA is TGCCGGGGGGGAAGGGTCGAGCAGTACTTC.

The chain links TRBV6-1 to TRBJ2-2; D remains ambiguous. This CDR3 is 12 amino acids long. V lost 8 bases to trimming and J lost 0 bases, with 4 bases between them. Germline V CDR1 and CDR2: MNHNS, SASEGT. The CDR3 DNA follows: TGTGCCAGCGAGACGAACACCGGGGAGCTGTTTTTT. It yields the protein CASETNTGELFF.

This chain connects TRBV6-6 to TRBJ2-1, with TRBD1 identical over 8 bases. Looked up from germline, CDR1 is MNHNY and CDR2 is SVGAGI (reference sequence). This CDR3 is 14 amino acids long. V gave up 7 bases and J gave up 7 bases; unmatched junction bases: 9. The CDR3 protein is CASNQPGQENEQFF. CDR3 DNA: TGTGCCAGCAACCAACCGGGACAGGAAAATGAGCAGTTCTTC.